The rows below give T cell receptor beta chains drawn from one sample of a study of identical twins. TCRdb re-called the 5' RACE reads through MiXCR, storing one row per CDR3 protein. The repertoire consists of 450,000 or so distinct CDR3 sequences, with more than 13% occurring once and the leading ten covering around 0.52%. This sample was shared with a second study, whose subject was yellow fever vaccine responses in identical twins.

Sequenced material: CD4+ T cells sorted from blood. The origin of the receptors is a woman between 18 and 29 years old in good health. Each CDR3 is given with its conserved first and last residue. The D gene is left open where the match is weak. Some rows mark clone size as missing; the rest say once, few, many or name a class of expanded clone.

CASSLGTAFETQYF TGCGCCAGCAGCTTGGGTACAGCATTCGAGACCCAGTACTTC . 14 TRBJ2-5 many TRBV5-1
CASSFQDSSLEQFF TGCGCCAGCAGCTTCCAGGACAGTTCGCTAGAGCAGTTCTTC . 14 TRBJ2-1 . TRBV5-1
CAWSVQGPEWASYNEQFF TGTGCCTGGAGTGTACAAGGGCCGGAATGGGCATCCTACAATGAGCAGTTCTTC . 18 TRBJ2-1 . TRBV30
CASSRTTGTDLAKNIQYF TGTGCCAGCAGTCGAACCACCGGGACAGATTTAGCCAAAAACATTCAGTACTTC TRBD1 18 TRBJ2-4 few TRBV27
CASSAGLAGGMWTGELFF TGTGCCAGCAGCGCTGGACTAGCGGGGGGTATGTGGACCGGGGAGCTGTTTTTT TRBD2 18 TRBJ2-2 . TRBV9
CARRTGRMDEQFF TGTGCCCGACGGACAGGGAGGATGGATGAGCAGTTCTTC TRBD1 13 TRBJ2-1 . TRBV2
CASSGGGGTYTDTQYF TGCGCCAGCAGCGGTGGTGGGGGCACCTACACAGATACGCAGTATTTT . 16 TRBJ2-3 few TRBV5-1
CATSPQLGELFF TGTGCCACCAGTCCCCAGCTCGGGGAGCTGTTTTTT . 12 TRBJ2-2 many TRBV24-1
CATSRSGTGKETQYF TGTGCCACCAGCAGAAGCGGGACAGGGAAAGAGACCCAGTACTTC TRBD1 15 TRBJ2-5 few TRBV15
CASSYSEVKETQYF TGTGCCAGCAGTTACTCGGAGGTAAAGGAGACCCAGTACTTC . 14 TRBJ2-5 many TRBV6-5
CASSQDDSSRYGYTF TGTGCCAGCAGCCAAGATGACAGTTCGAGGTATGGCTACACCTTC . 15 TRBJ1-2 few TRBV4-2
CASSVRDYPYEQYF TGTGCCAGCAGCGTCCGGGACTACCCCTACGAGCAGTACTTC TRBD2 14 TRBJ2-7 . TRBV5-6
CASSPLRRLAGMSYEQYF TGTGCCAGCAGTCCCCTTCGAAGACTAGCGGGCATGTCCTACGAGCAGTACTTC TRBD2 18 TRBJ2-7 . TRBV12-3/TRBV12-4
CASSFRGGFPDTQYF TGTGCCAGCAGCTTCCGGGGAGGGTTCCCAGATACGCAGTATTTT TRBD2 15 TRBJ2-3 . TRBV5-4
CAFSSADTQYF TGTGCCTTTTCATCGGCGGATACGCAGTATTTT . 11 TRBJ2-3 . TRBV30
CASRLKGQQETQYF TGTGCCAGCCGTCTTAAAGGGCAGCAAGAGACCCAGTACTTC . 14 TRBJ2-5 . TRBV7-2
CASSNPGYEQYF TGTGCCAGCAGTAACCCCGGTTACGAGCAGTACTTC . 12 TRBJ2-7 few TRBV28
CASSSGTYIDTQYF TGTGCCAGTAGCTCCGGGACGTACATAGATACGCAGTATTTT . 14 TRBJ2-3 few TRBV19
CASRDQGRAYEQYF TGTGCCAGCCGCGATCAGGGTAGGGCCTACGAGCAGTACTTC . 14 TRBJ2-7 . TRBV6-1
CASSLAGGDYGYTF TGTGCCAGCAGCTTAGCAGGGGGGGACTATGGCTACACCTTC . 14 TRBJ1-2 many TRBV7-9
CASSQDYRDAEAFF TGTGCCAGCAGCCAAGACTACAGGGATGCTGAAGCTTTCTTT . 14 TRBJ1-1 . TRBV4-2
CSVGRLAGGETQYF TGCAGCGTCGGGAGACTAGCGGGGGGAGAGACCCAGTACTTC TRBD2 14 TRBJ2-5 few TRBV29-1
CASSLVFQGAYNEQFF TGTGCCAGCAGCTTGGTGTTTCAGGGGGCCTACAATGAGCAGTTCTTC TRBD1 16 TRBJ2-1 few TRBV5-5
CASSLVYNEQFF TGTGCCAGCAGCTTAGTCTACAATGAGCAGTTCTTC . 12 TRBJ2-1 many TRBV7-2
CASSTDSYEQYF TGTGCCAGCAGCACCGACAGTTACGAGCAGTACTTC . 12 TRBJ2-7 . TRBV7-2
CASSSPGGPYEQYF TGTGCCAGCAGTTCCCCGGGAGGCCCCTACGAGCAGTACTTC TRBD2 14 TRBJ2-7 few TRBV6-2/TRBV6-3
CSARLDPSSEQYF TGCAGTGCTAGATTAGACCCAAGCAGCGAGCAGTACTTC . 13 TRBJ2-7 . TRBV20-1
CASSLALAGDHEQFF TGTGCCAGCAGCTTAGCCCTAGCGGGAGATCATGAGCAGTTCTTC TRBD2 15 TRBJ2-1 . TRBV11-2
CASSSPDRAPNEQFF TGTGCCAGCAGCTCCCCGGACAGGGCCCCGAATGAGCAGTTCTTC TRBD1 15 TRBJ2-1 . TRBV7-8
CASSPGQSNTGELFF TGTGCCAGCAGTCCAGGACAGTCGAACACCGGGGAGCTGTTTTTT . 15 TRBJ2-2 many TRBV12-3/TRBV12-4
CASSQRGGSKTQYF TGTGCCAGCAGCCAGCGGGGGGGCTCCAAGACCCAGTACTTC TRBD2 14 TRBJ2-5 . TRBV11-1
CASSRQGNSPLHF TGTGCCAGCAGTCGACAGGGTAATTCACCCCTCCACTTT TRBD1 13 TRBJ1-6 few TRBV12-3/TRBV12-4
CASSYVPTGQETQYF TGTGCCAGCAGTTACGTGCCGACAGGCCAAGAGACCCAGTACTTC . 15 TRBJ2-5 . TRBV6-2/TRBV6-3
CASSHSSGSYEQYF TGCGCCAGCAGCCATTCTAGCGGGAGTTACGAGCAGTACTTC TRBD2 14 TRBJ2-7 . TRBV5-1